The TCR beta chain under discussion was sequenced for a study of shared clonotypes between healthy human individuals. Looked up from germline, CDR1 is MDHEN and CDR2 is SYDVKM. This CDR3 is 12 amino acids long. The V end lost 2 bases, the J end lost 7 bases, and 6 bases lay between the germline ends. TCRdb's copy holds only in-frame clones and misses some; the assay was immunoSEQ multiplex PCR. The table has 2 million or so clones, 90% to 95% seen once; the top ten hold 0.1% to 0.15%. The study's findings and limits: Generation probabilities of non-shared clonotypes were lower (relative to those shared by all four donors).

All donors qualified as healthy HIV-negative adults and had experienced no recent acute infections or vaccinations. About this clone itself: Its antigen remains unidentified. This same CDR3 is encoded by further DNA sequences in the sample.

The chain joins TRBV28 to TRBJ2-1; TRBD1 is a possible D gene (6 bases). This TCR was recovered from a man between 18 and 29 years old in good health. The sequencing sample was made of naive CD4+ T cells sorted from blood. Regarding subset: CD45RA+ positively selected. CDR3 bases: TGTGCCAGCAGTTTAAGGGGGAATGAGCAGTTCTTC. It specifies CASSLRGNEQFF.